The sequence of this T cell receptor beta chain was determined in a study of blood T cell repertoires in COVID-19. CDR3 length: 15 residues. CDR1 and CDR2 from the germline V gene are GTSNPN and SVGIG (reference sequence). V was shortened by 3 bases and J by 1 base, with 13 bases between the two germline ends. The protocol was immunoSEQ multiplex PCR, while the TCRdb copy is restricted to in-frame clones and leaves out a portion. The sample consists of more than 150,000 clones, roughly 88% of them appearing once. The chain uses TRBV30 and TRBJ2-4; D remains ambiguous. The sequence came from a woman aged 60-70 years who had recovered from COVID-19. Sequences were obtained from PBMCs or T cells enriched from blood (not recorded which). This CDR3 is CAWSPDLSAKNIQYF. The CDR3 DNA follows: TGTGCCTGGAGCCCAGATTTGTCTGCCAAAAACATTCAGTACTTC.